The 21 T cell receptor beta chains given below trace back to one sample, sequenced in a study of T cell repertoires in cytomegalovirus infection. MiXCR, applied by TCRdb to the reads, yields one record per CDR3 protein. The sample carries 310,000 or so distinct CDR3 sequences, roughly 17% recorded once. Material: PBMCs. The receptors come from a human donor in good health (CMV status not recorded). Some clones in this sample may be carry-over from other donors' samples.

The V call is TRBV4-1, the J call TRBJ2-5; D remains ambiguous. V was clipped by 4 bases and J by 4 bases, with 13 bases between them. This CDR3 contains 14 residues. Germline V gene lookup returns CDR1 MGHRA and CDR2 YSYEKL. The CDR3 nucleotides read TGCGCCAGCAGCCGAGTGGGTGTCCCAGAGACCCAGTACTTC. Its translation: CASSRVGVPETQYF.

This clonotype was seen only a few times. V gene TRBV20-1 combines with J gene TRBJ2-7; D not certain. Trimming left V 5 bases short and J 3 bases short, with 11 bases between. The CDR3 has 12 residues. Germline CDR1 and CDR2: DFQATT and SNEGSKA (reference sequence). Written as DNA, the CDR3 is TGCAGTGCTGATGACCGCGACTACGAGCAGTACTTC. Protein sequence: CSADDRDYEQYF.

In this sample, this clonotype turned up a few times. The V call is TRBV20-1, the J call TRBJ1-5; 8 nucleotides agree with TRBD1. CDR3 length equals 14 residues. V gave up 5 bases and J gave up 2 bases; unmatched junction bases: 5. The V gene's germline CDR1 is DFQATT and CDR2 SNEGSKA (reference sequence). This CDR3 is CSALQGGGNQPQHF. The CDR3 region has the DNA TGCAGTGCTTTACAGGGGGGGGGCAATCAGCCCCAGCATTTT.

V usage is TRBV3-1 and J usage is TRBJ2-1, with 9 bases matching TRBD2. The CDR3 is 16 amino acids. CDR1 and CDR2 from the germline V gene are LGHDT and YNNKEL (reference sequence). V lost 4 bases, J lost 4 bases, and 8 bases stayed unmatched. This chain's CDR3 is CASSRVSGGPYNEQFF. Written as DNA, the CDR3 is TGTGCCAGCAGCCGGGTTAGCGGGGGCCCGTACAATGAGCAGTTCTTC.

This clonotype was detected only a few times. The genes are TRBV19 and TRBJ2-6; D remains ambiguous. Germline assignment: CDR1 LNHDA and CDR2 SQIVND (reference sequence). The CDR3 is made up of 15 amino acids. Deletions cut 8 bases from V and 0 bases from J, with 11 bases between. CDR3: CASFDWSSGANVLTF. The CDR3 coding sequence is TGTGCCAGTTTTGACTGGAGCTCTGGGGCCAACGTCCTGACTTTC.

This chain links TRBV10-3 with TRBJ1-3, with TRBD1 matching 8 bases. There are 14 residues in the CDR3. The germline gives CDR1 ENHRY, CDR2 SYGVKD. V was pared by 11 bases and J by 0 bases, with 6 bases of the junction left unmatched. Here the CDR3 reads CASGQGTSGNTIYF. CDR3 in DNA: TGTGCCTCAGGACAGGGTACCTCTGGAAACACCATATATTTT.

This clonotype was seen many times. The CDR3 is CASSPRTGGSYEQYF. The CDR3 DNA sequence: TGTGCCAGCAGCCCCCGGACAGGGGGGTCTTACGAGCAGTACTTC. The chain links TRBV7-6 to TRBJ2-7, with 10 positions matching TRBD1. V gave up 5 bases and J gave up 4 bases; unmatched junction bases: 8. Germline assignment: CDR1 SGHVS and CDR2 FNYEAQ. The CDR3 consists of 15 residues.

This clonotype was counted ten times or more. The V gene is TRBV7-2, the J gene TRBJ2-5; 10 bases line up with TRBD2. The J segment lost 5 bases and the V segment lost 5 bases, leaving 14 bases of the junction unmatched. CDR3 length: 17 amino acids. Germline lookup yields CDR1 SGHTA and CDR2 FQGNSA. CDR3 DNA: TGTGCCAGCAGCCCAGGGCCAGCGGGGGGGCCTTGGGAGACCCAGTACTTC. Its translation is CASSPGPAGGPWETQYF.

V usage is TRBV25-1 and J usage is TRBJ2-2; D is possibly TRBD2 (6 bases). Germline V gene data show CDR1 as MGHDK and CDR2 as SYGVNS. This CDR3 has 16 residues. V dropped 3 bases and J dropped 5 bases, with 16 bases sitting between them. CDR3 coding DNA: TGTGCCAGCAGTGAGGGACTCCAAAGGTGGACCGGGGAGCTGTTTTTT. It specifies CASSEGLQRWTGELFF.

This clonotype came up a few times. The rearrangement uses TRBV6-5 and TRBJ2-7, with 8 positions matching TRBD2. The germline CDR1 and CDR2 sequences are MNHEY and SVGAGI. The J segment lost 1 base and the V segment lost 5 bases, leaving 7 bases of the junction unmatched. The CDR3 loop spans 15 amino acids. The CDR3 DNA follows: TGTGCCAGCAGTACCCGGCGGGGGGCGTCCTACGAGCAGTACTTC. Its translation is CASSTRRGASYEQYF.

This clonotype has only a few counts. This rearrangement joins TRBV7-6 to TRBJ2-5; TRBD2 matches 11 bases. Germline V gene data show CDR1 as SGHVS and CDR2 as FNYEAQ. The CDR3 has 16 amino acids. J lost 7 bases, V lost 5 bases, and 12 bases had no gene match. The CDR3 sequence: CASSPEGLAVPGTQYF. CDR3 DNA sequence: TGTGCCAGCAGCCCAGAGGGACTAGCGGTCCCCGGGACCCAGTACTTC.

The V gene is TRBV12-3 or TRBV12-4, the J gene TRBJ2-5; D unclear. The CDR3 extends over 13 amino acids. Trimming cost V 6 bases and J 0 bases, with 8 bases left between them. For the CDR3, the DNA is TGTGCCAGCAGAGAGAAGTACCAAGAGACCCAGTACTTC. Translation gives CASREKYQETQYF.

The table lists this clonotype with a few counts. V gene TRBV18 combines with J gene TRBJ2-3; tentatively, D is TRBD2 (6 bases). CDR1 is KGHSH, CDR2 LQKENI, per germline. V gave up 1 base and J gave up 3 bases, with 11 bases separating them. The CDR3 totals 15 residues. The CDR3 nucleotides are TGTGCCAGCTCACCACTCGGGGGAGGTACAGATACGCAGTATTTT. This encodes CASSPLGGGTDTQYF.

This clonotype was recorded at least ten times. V is TRBV7-2 and J is TRBJ2-2; 10 bases align to TRBD1. The length of the CDR3 is 18 residues. Losses at the gene ends were 5 bases for V and 3 bases for J; bases not matched to a gene: 12. From germline, CDR1 is SGHTA and CDR2 FQGNSA. CDR3 DNA sequence: TGTGCCAGCAGCCCGGACAGGGGGAGGTTTCTGGACACCGGGGAGCTGTTTTTT. Translation gives CASSPDRGRFLDTGELFF.

This clonotype showed up just a few times. The V and J genes are TRBV10-3 and TRBJ1-5; possible D gene TRBD1, 5 bases. V was trimmed by 3 bases and J by 4 bases, leaving 10 bases between them. The germline V gene encodes CDR1 ENHRY and CDR2 SYGVKD. The CDR3 totals 14 residues. CDR3: CAISDGGKNQPQHF. The CDR3, as DNA: TGTGCCATCAGTGACGGGGGGAAGAATCAGCCCCAGCATTTT.

This clonotype was counted ten times or more. This chain links TRBV7-2 with TRBJ2-2; D not certain. V was clipped by 3 bases and J by 0 bases, with 11 bases between them. The CDR3 length is 16 residues. From germline, CDR1 is SGHTA and CDR2 FQGNSA. CDR3 sequence (DNA): TGTGCCAGCAGCTTTATGTTCAGCGCGAACACCGGGGAGCTGTTTTTT. Protein: CASSFMFSANTGELFF.

The chain couples TRBV18 to TRBJ2-5; D is uncertain. The ends were cut back, 3 bases at V and 1 base at J, with 6 bases in the middle. This CDR3 has 13 amino acids. From germline, CDR1 is KGHSH and CDR2 LQKENI. CDR3 loop: CASSPVSQETQYF. CDR3 in DNA: TGTGCCAGCTCACCCGTTTCCCAAGAGACCCAGTACTTC. Based on the CDR3 plus reference TRBV18 and TRBJ2-5, the full variable domain is NAGVMQNPRHLVRRRGQEARLRCSPMKGHSHVYWYRQLPEEGLKFMVYLQKENIIDESGMPKERFSAEFPKEGPSILRIQQVVRGDSAAYFCASSPVSQETQYFGPGTRLLVL.

This clonotype was counted a few times. V gene TRBV24-1 combines with J gene TRBJ1-5; D gene ambiguous. The CDR3 totals 13 residues. V was clipped by 5 bases and J by 10 bases, with 14 bases between them. Germline-derived CDR1 and CDR2 are KGHDR and SFDVKD. The CDR3 reads CATSVTAWSPQHF. The CDR3 region has the DNA TGTGCCACCAGTGTGACGGCATGGAGTCCCCAGCATTTT.

The chain employs TRBV6-5 and TRBJ2-7, with 8 bases that match TRBD1. Germline values: CDR1 MNHEY, CDR2 SVGAGI. V shed 4 bases, J shed 0 bases, and the junction held 2 bases outside the gene matches. The CDR3 contains 14 residues. CDR3 in amino acids: CASSFDRGSYEQYF. The CDR3 DNA follows: TGTGCCAGCAGTTTTGACAGGGGCTCCTACGAGCAGTACTTC.

This clonotype showed up many times. The gene calls are TRBV7-2 and TRBJ1-5; D gene uncertain. Trimming removed 0 bases from V and 0 bases from J, with 6 bases in between. Per germline, CDR1 SGHTA and CDR2 FQGNSA. This CDR3 is 15 amino acids long. Here the CDR3 DNA reads TGTGCCAGCAGCTTAGCAGTCTATAGCAATCAGCCCCAGCATTTT. This gives the protein CASSLAVYSNQPQHF.

The table lists this clonotype with many counts. The chain is built from TRBV7-2 and TRBJ2-2, with no clear D. This CDR3 region has 13 residues. Germline values: CDR1 SGHTA, CDR2 FQGNSA. The V end was cut by 6 bases, the J end by 5 bases, with 10 bases between. CDR3 nucleotides: TGTGCCAGCAGGTTCGTTGGGACCGGGGAGCTGTTTTTT. Translated, it gives CASRFVGTGELFF.